Listed below are T cell receptor beta chains from one sample, sequenced in a study of blood T cell repertoires in COVID-19. Method: immunoSEQ multiplex PCR; TCRdb's copy keeps in-frame clones and lacks some. Of a few hundred thousand clones in the sample, 82% are singletons; the top ten hold over 7%. Sequencing was performed on peripheral blood. These receptors all stem from a woman of 80 years or more with COVID-19, enrolled during active disease. Each CDR3 is given with its conserved first and last residue. Each record gives: clone size, J gene, V gene, D gene, CDR3 DNA, CDR3 protein. A D gene is named only where the DNA matches it firmly. Clone size appears in some rows only: once, few, many, or a class for an expanded clone.

- | TRBJ2-6 | TRBV18 | TRBD1 | TGTGCCAGCTCACCGGGACAGGCCACCTCTGGGGCCAACGTCCTGACTTTC | CASSPGQATSGANVLTF
- | TRBJ2-1 | TRBV9 | TRBD2 | TGTGCCAGCAGCGCCGAACTAGCGGGGTTTAATGAGCAGTTCTTC | CASSAELAGFNEQFF
once | TRBJ1-1 | TRBV6-6 | - | TGTGCCAGCAGTCCTACTAGGGAGAACACTGAAGCTTTCTTT | CASSPTRENTEAFF
- | TRBJ1-1 | TRBV16 | - | TGTGCCAGCAGCCAATCGTGGGGGAGGACTGAAGCTTTCTTT | CASSQSWGRTEAFF
- | TRBJ2-3 | TRBV7-2 | TRBD2 | TGTGCCAGCAGCTTTCTCGCGGGAGTCACAGATACGCAGTATTTT | CASSFLAGVTDTQYF
- | TRBJ1-3 | TRBV28 | - | TGTGCCAGCAGTTTAAGGAGGTCTGGAAACACCATATATTTT | CASSLRRSGNTIYF
few | TRBJ1-2 | TRBV3-1/TRBV3-2 | TRBD1 | TGTGCCAGCAGGCGGGGCGGGGTCAGGGGGCTTATCTATGGCTACACCTTC | CASRRGGVRGLIYGYTF
- | TRBJ1-2 | TRBV3-1/TRBV3-2 | - | TGTGCCAGCAGCCAAGGATCGAGACAGACGCTCTATGGCTACACCTTC | CASSQGSRQTLYGYTF
- | TRBJ1-1 | TRBV12-3/TRBV12-4 | - | TGTGCCAGCAGCAGGGGCACTGAAGCTTTCTTT | CASSRGTEAFF
- | TRBJ2-7 | TRBV6-5 | - | TGTGCCAGCAGTACCCTACCGGGGATCTCCTACGAGCAGTACTTC | CASSTLPGISYEQYF
few | TRBJ2-1 | TRBV5-1 | - | TGCGCCAGCAGCTTGACTAGTGTCAATGAGCAGTTCTTC | CASSLTSVNEQFF
- | TRBJ1-2 | TRBV5-6 | TRBD1 | TGTGCCAGCAGCTGGGACAGATCTAACTATGGCTACACCTTC | CASSWDRSNYGYTF
- | TRBJ1-2 | TRBV19 | - | TGTGCCACCAGGATCGGGGATGGCTACACCTTC | CATRIGDGYTF
medium-sized | TRBJ1-1 | TRBV5-1 | TRBD1 | TGCGCCAGCAGCAGAACGACAGGGGCTGAAAACACTGAAGCTTTCTTT | CASSRTTGAENTEAFF
- | TRBJ1-5 | TRBV7-8 | - | TGTGCCAGCAGCTTAGGTGTTAGGGTCCCCAGGGGCAATCAGCCCCAGCATTTT | CASSLGVRVPRGNQPQHF
- | TRBJ2-1 | TRBV11-3 | - | TGTGCCAGCAGCTTAGATCCCCAGAACCGCGAGCAGTTCTTC | CASSLDPQNREQFF
- | TRBJ1-5 | TRBV7-2 | TRBD1 | TGTGCCAGCAGCTTAGTACAGGGGGATGGCAATCAGCCCCAGCATTTT | CASSLVQGDGNQPQHF
- | TRBJ1-1 | TRBV6-2/TRBV6-3 | - | TGTGCCAGCAGTCGCCCTGACGGGACTGAAGCTTTCTTT | CASSRPDGTEAFF
- | TRBJ2-6 | TRBV28 | - | TGTGCCAGCAGTTCAATCCCCTCTGGGGCCAACGTCCTGACTTTC | CASSSIPSGANVLTF
- | TRBJ1-2 | TRBV12-3/TRBV12-4 | TRBD1 | TGTGCCAGCAGTTTTGCGGGACAGGGAATATCCTTC | CASSFAGQGISF
- | TRBJ2-5 | TRBV7-8 | TRBD2 | TGTGCCAGCAGCCCGACGGGGGGGACCCAAGAGACCCAGTACTTC | CASSPTGGTQETQYF
few | TRBJ1-5 | TRBV19 | - | TGTGCCAGTAGTACCGGGGGGAATAGCAATCAGCCCCAGCATTTT | CASSTGGNSNQPQHF
- | TRBJ2-5 | TRBV27 | TRBD1 | TGTGCCAGCAGTTACCGGACAGGTCCCCAGTACTTC | CASSYRTGPQYF
- | TRBJ1-1 | TRBV27 | - | TGTGCCAGCAGTATAAATACAGGAACAGGCACTGAAGCTTTCTTT | CASSINTGTGTEAFF
once | TRBJ2-1 | TRBV21-1 | - | TGTGCCAGCAGCAAAGACGGGACAGAGAACTCCGAGCAGTTCTTC | CASSKDGTENSEQFF
once | TRBJ2-5 | TRBV6-5 | TRBD1 | TGTGCCACGCTCCGGGACAGGGGTCGAGAGACCCAGTACTTC | CATLRDRGRETQYF